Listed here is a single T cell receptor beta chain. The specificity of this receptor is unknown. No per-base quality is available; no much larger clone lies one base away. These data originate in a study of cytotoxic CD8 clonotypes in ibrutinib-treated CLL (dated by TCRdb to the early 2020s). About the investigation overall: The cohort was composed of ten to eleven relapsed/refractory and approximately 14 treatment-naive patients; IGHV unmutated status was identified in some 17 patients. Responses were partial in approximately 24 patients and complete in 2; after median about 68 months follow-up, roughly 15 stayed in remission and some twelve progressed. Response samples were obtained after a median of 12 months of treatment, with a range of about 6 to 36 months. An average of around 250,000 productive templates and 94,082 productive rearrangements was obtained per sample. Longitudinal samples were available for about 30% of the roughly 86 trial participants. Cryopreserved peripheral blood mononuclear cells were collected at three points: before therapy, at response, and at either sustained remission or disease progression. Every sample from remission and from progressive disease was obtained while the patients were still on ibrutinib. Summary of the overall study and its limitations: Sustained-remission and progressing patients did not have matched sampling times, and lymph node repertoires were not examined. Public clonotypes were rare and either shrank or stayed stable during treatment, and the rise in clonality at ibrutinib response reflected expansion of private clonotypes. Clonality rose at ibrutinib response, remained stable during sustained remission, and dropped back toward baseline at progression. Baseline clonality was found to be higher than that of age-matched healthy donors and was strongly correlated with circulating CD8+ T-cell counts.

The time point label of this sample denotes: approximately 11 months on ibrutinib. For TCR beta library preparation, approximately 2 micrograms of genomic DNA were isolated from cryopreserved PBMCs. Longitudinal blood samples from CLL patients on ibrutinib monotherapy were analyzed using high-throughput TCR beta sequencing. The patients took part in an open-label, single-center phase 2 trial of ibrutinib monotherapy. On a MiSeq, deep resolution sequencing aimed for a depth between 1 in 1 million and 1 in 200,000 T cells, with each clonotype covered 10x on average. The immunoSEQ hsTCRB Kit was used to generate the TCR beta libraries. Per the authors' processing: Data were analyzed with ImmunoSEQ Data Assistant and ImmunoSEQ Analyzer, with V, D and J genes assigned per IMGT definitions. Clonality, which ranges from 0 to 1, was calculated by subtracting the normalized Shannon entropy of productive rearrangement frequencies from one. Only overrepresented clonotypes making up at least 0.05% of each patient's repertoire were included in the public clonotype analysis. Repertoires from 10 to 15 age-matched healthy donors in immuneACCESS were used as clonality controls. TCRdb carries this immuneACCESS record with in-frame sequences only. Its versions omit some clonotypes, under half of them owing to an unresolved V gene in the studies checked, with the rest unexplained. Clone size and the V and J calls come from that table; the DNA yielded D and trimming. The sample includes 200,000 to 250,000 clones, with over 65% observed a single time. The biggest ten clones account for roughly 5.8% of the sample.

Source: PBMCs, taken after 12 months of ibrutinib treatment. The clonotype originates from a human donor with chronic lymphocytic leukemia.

The DNA reads as follows: TGTGCCAGCAGCTTAGCCGCGGGAGTGAGGAATGAGCAGTTCTTC. This is translated as CASSLAAGVRNEQFF. The chain is encoded by TRBV11-3 joined to TRBJ2-1, and 7 junctional nucleotides match TRBD2. Trimmed from V: 1 base; trimmed from J: 7 bases; junction bases lacking a gene match: 7. The CDR3 runs 15 residues from the cysteine to the phenylalanine. Just the 45-base CDR3 DNA is kept, in frame starting at base 1. The germline V gene yields SGHNT for CDR1 and YENEEA for CDR2. Full variable domain (CDR3 extended with the reference TRBV11-3 and TRBJ2-1 proteins): EAGVVQSPRYKIIEKKQPVAFWCNPISGHNTLYWYLQNLGQGPELLIRYENEEAVDDSQLPKDRFSAERLKGVDSTLKIQPAELGDSAVYLCASSLAAGVRNEQFFGPGTRLTVL.